In this sample, the clone carrying this TCR beta chain turned up once. Original processing notes: Nucleated cell number was recorded as an estimate derived from reference gene primer amplification. TCRdb's copy holds only in-frame clones and misses some; the assay was immunoSEQ multiplex PCR. Clone size and the V and J calls come from that table; the DNA yielded D and trimming. The table lists more than 250,000 clones, 87% of them singletons. Before being deemed recovered, Cohort 3 donors had two negative PCRs, clearance, or symptom resolution. This specimen belongs to a study of blood T cell repertoires in COVID-19. Background on the study: The cDNA or gDNA used as material had been derived from T cells, B-cell-depleted T cells, or PBMCs.

CDR1 is SGHRS and CDR2 is YFSETQ in the germline V gene. The CDR3 totals 17 residues. With V trimmed by 0 bases and J by 0 bases, 6 bases remained unmatched. The specimen was PBMCs or T cells enriched from blood (not recorded which). This chain joins TRBV5-1 and TRBJ1-3, with 7 nucleotides matching TRBD1. This receptor was obtained from a woman aged 25 to 39 who had recovered from COVID-19. The DNA of the CDR3 is TGCGCCAGCAGCTTGGCGACAGGGCAAAGCTCTGGAAACACCATATATTTT. Encoded protein: CASSLATGQSSGNTIYF.